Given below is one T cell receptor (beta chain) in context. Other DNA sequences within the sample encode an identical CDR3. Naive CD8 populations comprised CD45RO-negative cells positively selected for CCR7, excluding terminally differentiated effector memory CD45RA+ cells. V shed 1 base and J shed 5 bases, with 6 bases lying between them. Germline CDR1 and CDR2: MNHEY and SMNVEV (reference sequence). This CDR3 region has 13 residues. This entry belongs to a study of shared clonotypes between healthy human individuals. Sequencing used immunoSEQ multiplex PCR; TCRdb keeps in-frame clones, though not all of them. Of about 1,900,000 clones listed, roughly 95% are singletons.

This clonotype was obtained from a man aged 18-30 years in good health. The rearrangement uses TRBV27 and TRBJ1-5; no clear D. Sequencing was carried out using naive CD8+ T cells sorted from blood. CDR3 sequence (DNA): TGTGCCAGCAGTTTATGGGTAGATCAGCCCCAGCATTTT. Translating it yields CASSLWVDQPQHF.